The 25 T cell receptor beta chains in this list originate from one sample, sequenced in a study of cytomegalovirus exposure and HLA in healthy donors. The PCR employed 60 Vbeta primers together with 13 Jbeta primers. This table comes from immunoSEQ multiplex PCR, and its TCRdb copy is limited to in-frame clones, with some not included. The data show about 140,000 clones, around three quarters seen once. The source material was PBMCs. These receptors came from a man aged 35-49 years in good health and CMV-seropositive.

CDR3 amino acids: CASTRRGDTQYF. CDR3 bases: TGTGCCAGCACTCGAAGGGGGGATACGCAGTATTTT. This chain uses TRBV5-4 with TRBJ2-3; D possibly corresponds to TRBD1 (6 bases). In germline, CDR1 is SGHNT, CDR2 YYREEE (reference sequence). This CDR3 region has 12 residues. The V and J ends lost 6 bases and 6 bases respectively, with 11 bases between them.

The chain carries TRBV6-5 and TRBJ1-3; no reliable D call. The germline gives CDR1 MNHEY, CDR2 SVGAGI. V shed 2 bases and J shed 1 base, with 12 bases lying between them. CDR3 length: 16 residues. In nucleotides, the CDR3 is TGTGCCAGCAGTTACGGGTCAGAGGTTTCTGGAAACACCATATATTTT. Protein: CASSYGSEVSGNTIYF.

This chain links TRBV6-5 with TRBJ1-1; 8 nucleotides agree with TRBD1. Germline assignment: CDR1 MNHEY and CDR2 SVGAGI. V trimming: 10 bases; J trimming: 4 bases; junction bases outside the gene matches: 14. The CDR3 totals 15 residues. CDR3 sequence: CATRLQGALSTEAFF. The DNA of the CDR3 is TGTGCCACCCGTCTTCAGGGGGCTCTAAGCACTGAAGCTTTCTTT.

The chain combines TRBV27 with TRBJ2-5; D unclear. The V and J ends lost 0 bases and 0 bases respectively, with 11 bases between them. This CDR3 has 16 amino acids. Per germline, CDR1 MNHEY and CDR2 SMNVEV (reference sequence). CDR3 sequence: CASSLSALPNQETQYF. In DNA, the CDR3 is TGTGCCAGCAGTTTATCGGCCTTGCCAAACCAAGAGACCCAGTACTTC.

The V and J genes are TRBV29-1 and TRBJ2-6; maybe TRBD2 (5 bases). The CDR3 runs to 14 residues. Deletions cut 3 bases from V and 2 bases from J, with 8 bases between. In germline, CDR1 is SQVTM, CDR2 ANQGSEA. The CDR3 nucleotides are TGCAGCGTTGATGGAGGACCTGGGGCCAACGTCCTGACTTTC. Protein product: CSVDGGPGANVLTF.

This clone was detected only once. This chain uses TRBV30 with TRBJ2-1; D may be TRBD1 (6 bases). In germline, CDR1 is GTSNPN, CDR2 SVGIG (reference sequence). The V end was cut by 3 bases, the J end by 7 bases, with 16 bases between. The CDR3 extends over 14 amino acids. The CDR3 coding sequence is TGTGCCTGGAGGCAGGGGACGACGAGGAATGAGCAGTTCTTC. Translated: CAWRQGTTRNEQFF.

This clone turned up a few times. The chain is built from TRBV15 and TRBJ1-5, with 7 bases identical to TRBD1. V gave up 0 bases and J gave up 3 bases; unmatched junction bases: 8. The CDR3 has 17 residues. Germline V gives CDR1 LNHNV, CDR2 YYDKDF (reference sequence). CDR3: CATSRDRQGYTNQPQHF. CDR3 sequence (DNA): TGTGCCACCAGCAGAGATAGACAGGGCTATACCAATCAGCCCCAGCATTTT.

The chain carries TRBV19 and TRBJ1-5, with D perhaps TRBD1 (5 bases). V was clipped by 5 bases and J by 4 bases, with 9 bases between them. Germline assignment: CDR1 LNHDA and CDR2 SQIVND (reference sequence). The CDR3 runs 13 residues. This chain's CDR3 is CASSFRGNQPQHF. As DNA, the CDR3 is TGTGCCAGTAGTTTTCGGGGGAATCAGCCCCAGCATTTT.

V gene TRBV10-1 combines with J gene TRBJ1-3, with TRBD1 matching over 7 bases. The CDR3 is 18 amino acids. Germline V gene data show CDR1 as WNHNN and CDR2 as SYGVQD (reference sequence). V shed 9 bases and J 3 bases; nucleotides not matched to a gene: 20. In DNA form, the CDR3 reads TGCGCCAGTCCCGAATCCGGGACAGCGAGGTTTTGTGGAAACACCATATATTTT. This translates into CASPESGTARFCGNTIYF.

This chain uses TRBV14 with TRBJ1-2; weak D call: TRBD1 (5 bases). CDR3 size: 13 residues. Germline CDR1 and CDR2: SGHDN and FVKESK. Trimming removed 5 bases from V and 7 bases from J, with 14 bases in between. Here the CDR3 DNA reads TGTGCCAGCAGCTTAACAAGGGGCGGTGGCTACACCTTC. It translates to CASSLTRGGGYTF.

The rearrangement links TRBV5-1 to TRBJ1-2; no clear D gene. This CDR3 contains 13 residues. Germline CDR1 SGHRS, CDR2 YFSETQ. Trimming took off 0 bases at V and 4 bases at J, with 7 bases between the two ends. This CDR3 is CASSLGLGYGYTF. DNA for the CDR3: TGCGCCAGCAGCTTGGGACTCGGCTATGGCTACACCTTC.

The rearrangement uses TRBV5-1 and TRBJ2-5, with D possibly being TRBD1 (6 bases). V was cut by 0 bases and J by 1 base, with 7 bases left in between. Germline V gene data show CDR1 as SGHRS and CDR2 as YFSETQ. The CDR3 runs 14 residues. CDR3 DNA: TGCGCCAGCAGCTTGGTGGGGGCCCAAGAGACCCAGTACTTC. Translating it yields CASSLVGAQETQYF.

The J gene is TRBJ2-5, the V gene TRBV10-1; 8 bases are shared with TRBD2. Germline V CDR1 and CDR2: WNHNN, SYGVQD (reference sequence). The V segment lost 3 bases and the J segment 1 base; nucleotides outside the gene matches: 16. This CDR3 region has 19 residues. CDR3 sequence reads: CASSDSSQGPAGAQETQYF. CDR3 DNA sequence: TGCGCCAGCAGTGACTCTTCCCAAGGGCCAGCGGGGGCCCAAGAGACCCAGTACTTC.

The gene calls are TRBV11-2 and TRBJ2-3; D ambiguous. This CDR3 comprises 12 residues. The germline CDR1 and CDR2 sequences are SGHAT and FQNNGV. V shed 8 bases and J shed 0 bases, with 6 bases lying between them. DNA of the CDR3: TGTGCCAGCTCTACTAGCACAGATACGCAGTATTTT. Translated: CASSTSTDTQYF.

The V call is TRBV30, the J call TRBJ2-5, with 7 bases identical to TRBD2. Germline V lookup: CDR1 GTSNPN, CDR2 SVGIG (reference sequence). The CDR3 length is 15 residues. The V segment lost 1 base and the J segment 0 bases; nucleotides outside the gene matches: 5. For the CDR3, the DNA is TGTGCCTGGAGTGGGGGAGGGCGGTACCAAGAGACCCAGTACTTC. This codes for CAWSGGGRYQETQYF.

The chain recombines TRBV9 with TRBJ2-1; 11 nucleotides agree with TRBD2. Germline loops: CDR1 SGDLS, CDR2 YYNGEE. The CDR3 totals 16 residues. With V trimmed by 2 bases and J by 3 bases, 4 bases remained unmatched. Written as DNA, the CDR3 is TGTGCCAGCAGCGTTTTGGGGACTAGCGGCTACAATGAGCAGTTCTTC. Translation: CASSVLGTSGYNEQFF.

The chain recombines TRBV9 with TRBJ2-3, with 9 bases identical to TRBD2. There are 15 residues in the CDR3. With 4 bases clipped from V and 2 bases from J, the junction kept 5 bases outside the gene matches. Germline V gene lookup returns CDR1 SGDLS and CDR2 YYNGEE. The CDR3 here is CASSSGTSNTDTQYF. In DNA, the CDR3 is TGTGCCAGCAGCTCCGGGACTAGCAACACAGATACGCAGTATTTT.

The CDR3 coding sequence is TGTGCCAGCAGCCTTCATCAGGATTTCGGTGGCTACACCTTC. As protein: CASSLHQDFGGYTF. The gene calls are TRBV11-2 and TRBJ1-2; D unclear. With 5 bases removed from V and 7 bases from J, the gap between germline ends came to 17 bases. The germline CDR1 and CDR2 sequences are SGHAT and FQNNGV. The CDR3 has 14 amino acids.

J is TRBJ2-1 and V is TRBV7-2, with TRBD2 matching 7 bases. This CDR3 spans 16 amino acids. Germline V CDR1 and CDR2: SGHTA, FQGNSA. Germline trimming cut 5 bases from V and 6 bases from J; bases unmatched to any gene: 13. The CDR3 nucleotides are TGTGCCAGCAGCCCGGCTGCGGGAGCGGGGAGCAATGAGCAGTTCTTC. Its translation: CASSPAAGAGSNEQFF.

The CDR3 region has the DNA TGCGCCAGCAGCCTTTCCTTCGGGTGGGACAGTGATGAAAAACTGTTTTTT. It codes for CASSLSFGWDSDEKLFF. The J gene is TRBJ1-4, the V gene TRBV4-1; 7 bases map to TRBD1. This CDR3 spans 17 amino acids. Germline CDR1 is MGHRA and CDR2 is YSYEKL. Trimming took 4 bases from V and 6 from J; bases not matched to a gene: 14.

The rearrangement links TRBV7-4 to TRBJ2-7, with 8 bases lining up with TRBD2. This CDR3 region has 15 residues. V was pared by 2 bases and J by 1 base, with 4 bases of the junction left unmatched. Germline V gene data show CDR1 as SGHVT and CDR2 as SQSDAQ. The CDR3 DNA reads as TGTGCCAGCAGCTTAAGGGTAGCGGGGTCCTACGAGCAGTACTTC. Encoded protein: CASSLRVAGSYEQYF.

The rearrangement links TRBV6-5 to TRBJ1-6; D is possibly TRBD1 (5 bases). Trimming took off 3 bases at V and 9 bases at J, with 12 bases between the two ends. From germline, CDR1 is MNHEY and CDR2 SVGAGI. The CDR3 is 14 residues long. DNA of the CDR3: TGTGCCAGCAGTTATAAGGGGCGAAGTTCACCCCTCCACTTT. Its translation is CASSYKGRSSPLHF.

This sequence joins TRBV28 and TRBJ2-7; D is uncertain. CDR1 is MDHEN and CDR2 is SYDVKM in the germline V gene. V lost 4 bases, J lost 2 bases, and 3 bases lay in between. The CDR3 runs 11 residues. The CDR3 coding sequence is TGTGCCAGCAGTTCCACCTACGAGCAGTACTTC. Translation gives CASSSTYEQYF.

This clone has a handful of counts. This chain uses TRBV6-6 with TRBJ1-4; no clear D. V lost 5 bases and J 7 bases, leaving 11 bases between the germline ends. The germline V gene has CDR1 MNHNY and CDR2 SVGAGI (reference sequence). The CDR3 extends over 13 amino acids. DNA for the CDR3: TGTGCCAGCAGTAGGGAGTTCGGTGAAAAACTGTTTTTT. Amino acids: CASSREFGEKLFF.

This rearrangement joins TRBV9 to TRBJ2-2; D might be TRBD2 (5 bases). CDR1 is SGDLS and CDR2 is YYNGEE in the germline V gene. V dropped 2 bases and J dropped 6 bases, with 8 bases sitting between them. This CDR3 spans 13 amino acids. The CDR3 nucleotides are TGTGCCAGCAGCGTCATGAGGGCCGGGGAGCTGTTTTTT. Translated: CASSVMRAGELFF. Full variable domain (remainder filled in from reference TRBV9 and TRBJ2-2): DSGVTQTPKHLITATGQRVTLRCSPRSGDLSVYWYQQSLDQGLQFLIQYYNGEERAKGNILERFSAQQFPDLHSELNLSSLELGDSALYFCASSVMRAGELFFGEGSRLTVL.